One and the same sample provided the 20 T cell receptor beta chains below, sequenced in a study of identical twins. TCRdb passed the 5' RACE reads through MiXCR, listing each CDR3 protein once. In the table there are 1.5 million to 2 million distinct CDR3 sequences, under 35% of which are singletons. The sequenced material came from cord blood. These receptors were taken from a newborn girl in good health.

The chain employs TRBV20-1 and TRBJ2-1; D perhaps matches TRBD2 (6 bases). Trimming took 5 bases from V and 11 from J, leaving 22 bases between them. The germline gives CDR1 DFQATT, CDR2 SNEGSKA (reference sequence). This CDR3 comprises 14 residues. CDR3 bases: TGCAGTGCTGTACCGGGACTGGATATACCCCAGCAGTTCTTC. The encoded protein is CSAVPGLDIPQQFF.

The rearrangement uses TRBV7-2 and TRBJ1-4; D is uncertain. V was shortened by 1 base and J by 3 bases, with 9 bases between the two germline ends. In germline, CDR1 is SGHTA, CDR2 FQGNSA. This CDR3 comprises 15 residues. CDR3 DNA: TGTGCCAGCAGCTTAGTGCTGGGAGCTAATGAAAAACTGTTTTTT. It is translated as CASSLVLGANEKLFF.

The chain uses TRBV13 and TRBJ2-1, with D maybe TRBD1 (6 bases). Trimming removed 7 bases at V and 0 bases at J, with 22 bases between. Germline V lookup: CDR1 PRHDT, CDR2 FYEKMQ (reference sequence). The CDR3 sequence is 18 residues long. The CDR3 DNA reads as TGTGCCAGCACCAAAACCCAGGGGACAATGGTCTCCTACAATGAGCAGTTCTTC. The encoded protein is CASTKTQGTMVSYNEQFF. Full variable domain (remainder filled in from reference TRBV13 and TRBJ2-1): AAGVIQSPRHLIKEKRETATLKCYPIPRHDTVYWYQQGPGQDPQFLISFYEKMQSDKGSIPDRFSAQQFSDYHSELNMSSLELGDSALYFCASTKTQGTMVSYNEQFFGPGTRLTVL.

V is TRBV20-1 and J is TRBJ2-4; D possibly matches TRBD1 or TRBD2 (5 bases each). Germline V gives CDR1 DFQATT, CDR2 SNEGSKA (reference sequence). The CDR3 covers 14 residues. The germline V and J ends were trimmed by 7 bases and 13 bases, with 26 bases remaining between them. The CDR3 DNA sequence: TGCAGTGTCACCCGGGACCCAACCTACAATGAGCAGTACTTC. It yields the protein CSVTRDPTYNEQYF.

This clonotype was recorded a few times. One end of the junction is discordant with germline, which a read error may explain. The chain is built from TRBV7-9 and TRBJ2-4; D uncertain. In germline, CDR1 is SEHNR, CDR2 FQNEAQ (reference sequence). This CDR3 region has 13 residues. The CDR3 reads CASSLRSINVQYF. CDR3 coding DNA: TGTGCCAGCAGCTTGAGGAGCATAAACGTTCAGTACTTC.

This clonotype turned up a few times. The CDR3 region has the DNA TGCAGTGCTAGAGATAGGGGTCTTTCGTATACGCAGTATTTT. It codes for CSARDRGLSYTQYF. The chain has TRBV20-1 and TRBJ2-3; D is possibly TRBD1 (5 bases). CDR3 length: 14 amino acids. Germline V CDR1 and CDR2: DFQATT, SNEGSKA (reference sequence). Trimming removed 0 bases from V and 7 bases from J, with 14 bases in between.

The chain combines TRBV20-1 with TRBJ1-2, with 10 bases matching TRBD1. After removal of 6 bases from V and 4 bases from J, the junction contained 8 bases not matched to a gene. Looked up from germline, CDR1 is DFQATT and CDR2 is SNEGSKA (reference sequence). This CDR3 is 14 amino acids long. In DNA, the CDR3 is TGCAGTGCCCGACAGGGGGCGATTAGCTATGGCTACACCTTC. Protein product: CSARQGAISYGYTF.

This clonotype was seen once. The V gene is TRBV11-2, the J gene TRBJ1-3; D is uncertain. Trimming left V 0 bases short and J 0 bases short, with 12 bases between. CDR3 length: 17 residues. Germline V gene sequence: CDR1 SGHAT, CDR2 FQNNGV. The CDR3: CASSLDRQTSSGNTIYF. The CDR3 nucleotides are TGTGCCAGCAGCTTAGATCGCCAGACCAGCTCTGGAAACACCATATATTTT. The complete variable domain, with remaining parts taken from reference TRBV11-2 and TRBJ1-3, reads EAGVAQSPRYKIIEKRQSVAFWCNPISGHATLYWYQQILGQGPKLLIQFQNNGVVDDSQLPKDRFSAERLKGVDSTLKIQPAKLEDSAVYLCASSLDRQTSSGNTIYFGEGSWLTVV.

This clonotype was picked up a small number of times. The CDR3 sequence is CSARGGGPSYNEQFF. The CDR3 DNA follows: TGCAGTGCTAGAGGGGGGGGACCCTCCTACAATGAGCAGTTCTTC. The V call is TRBV20-1, the J call TRBJ2-1; 7 bases match TRBD2. Per the germline V gene, CDR1 is DFQATT and CDR2 is SNEGSKA (reference sequence). The CDR3 length is 15 residues. V trimming: 1 base; J trimming: 0 bases; junction bases outside the gene matches: 3.

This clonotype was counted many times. The chain's CDR3 is CASSLPGLAGSTDTQYF. As DNA, the CDR3 is TGTGCCAGCAGCCTACCCGGACTAGCGGGGAGCACAGATACGCAGTATTTT. The rearrangement uses TRBV13 and TRBJ2-3; 12 positions agree with TRBD2. J was trimmed by 0 bases and V by 5 bases; bases with no gene match: 6. The CDR3 totals 17 residues. Germline V lookup: CDR1 PRHDT, CDR2 FYEKMQ (reference sequence).

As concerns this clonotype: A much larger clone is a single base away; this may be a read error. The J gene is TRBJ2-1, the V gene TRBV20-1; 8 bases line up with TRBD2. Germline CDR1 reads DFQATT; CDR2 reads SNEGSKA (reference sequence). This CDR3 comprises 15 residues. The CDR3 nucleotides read TGCAGTGTTAGAGATCGGACTAGCCCCTACAATGAGCAGTTCTTC. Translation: CSVRDRTSPYNEQFF.

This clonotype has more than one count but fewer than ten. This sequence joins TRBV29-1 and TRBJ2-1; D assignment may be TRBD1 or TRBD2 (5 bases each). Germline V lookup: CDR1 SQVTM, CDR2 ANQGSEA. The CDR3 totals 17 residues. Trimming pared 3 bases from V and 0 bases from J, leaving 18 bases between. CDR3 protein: CSVDGDATYSSYNEQFF. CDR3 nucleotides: TGCAGCGTTGATGGGGACGCAACCTACAGCTCCTACAATGAGCAGTTCTTC.

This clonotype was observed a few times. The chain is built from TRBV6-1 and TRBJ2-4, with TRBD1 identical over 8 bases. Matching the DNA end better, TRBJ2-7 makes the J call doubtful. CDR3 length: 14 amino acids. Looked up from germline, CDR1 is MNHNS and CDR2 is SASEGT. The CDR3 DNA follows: TGTGCCAGCAGTGGAGACAGGGGAGCCTACGAGCAGTACTTC. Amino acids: CASSGDRGAYEQYF.

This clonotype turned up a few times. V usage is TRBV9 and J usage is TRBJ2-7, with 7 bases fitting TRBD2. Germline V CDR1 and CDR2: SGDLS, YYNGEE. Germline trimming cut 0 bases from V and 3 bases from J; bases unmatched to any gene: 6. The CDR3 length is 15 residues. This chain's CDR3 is CASSVEPREGYEQYF. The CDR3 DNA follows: TGTGCCAGCAGCGTAGAACCCAGGGAGGGCTACGAGCAGTACTTC.

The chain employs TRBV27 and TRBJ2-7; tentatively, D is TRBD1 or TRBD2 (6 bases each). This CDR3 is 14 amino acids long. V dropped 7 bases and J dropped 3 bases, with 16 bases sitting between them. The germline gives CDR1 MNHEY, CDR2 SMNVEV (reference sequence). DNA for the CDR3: TGTGCCAGCACCTATAGTAGGGGGGACTACGAGCAGTACTTC. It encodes CASTYSRGDYEQYF.

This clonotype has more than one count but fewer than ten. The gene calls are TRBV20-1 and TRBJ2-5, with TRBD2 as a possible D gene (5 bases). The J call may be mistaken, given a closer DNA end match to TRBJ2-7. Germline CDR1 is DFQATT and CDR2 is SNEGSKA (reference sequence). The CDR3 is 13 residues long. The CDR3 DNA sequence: TGCAGTGCCACCGACTACTCGGCCTACGAGCAGTACTTC. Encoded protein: CSATDYSAYEQYF.

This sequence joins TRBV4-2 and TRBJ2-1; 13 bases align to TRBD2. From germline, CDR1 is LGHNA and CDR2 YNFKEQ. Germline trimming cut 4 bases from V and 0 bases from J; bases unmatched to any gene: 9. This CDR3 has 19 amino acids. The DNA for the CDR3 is TGTGCCAGCAGCCTATCGACTAGCGGGGGGTATTACTCCTACAATGAGCAGTTCTTC. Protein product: CASSLSTSGGYYSYNEQFF.

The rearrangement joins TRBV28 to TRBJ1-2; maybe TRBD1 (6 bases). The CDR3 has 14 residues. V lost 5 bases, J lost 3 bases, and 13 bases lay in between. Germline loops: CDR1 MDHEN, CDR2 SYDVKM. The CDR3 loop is CASSTGQSDYGYTF. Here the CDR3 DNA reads TGTGCCAGCAGTACCGGACAGTCAGACTATGGCTACACCTTC.

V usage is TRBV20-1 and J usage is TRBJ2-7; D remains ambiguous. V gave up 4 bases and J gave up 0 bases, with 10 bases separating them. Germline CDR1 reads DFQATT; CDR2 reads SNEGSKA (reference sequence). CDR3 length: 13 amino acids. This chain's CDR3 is CSATEAISYEQYF. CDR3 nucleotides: TGCAGTGCTACTGAGGCTATCTCCTACGAGCAGTACTTC.

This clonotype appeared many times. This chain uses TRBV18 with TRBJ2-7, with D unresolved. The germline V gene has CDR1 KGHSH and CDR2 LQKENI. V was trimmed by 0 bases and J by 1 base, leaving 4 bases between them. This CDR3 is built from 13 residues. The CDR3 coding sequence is TGTGCCAGCTCACCACCCGGTTCCTACGAGCAGTACTTC. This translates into CASSPPGSYEQYF. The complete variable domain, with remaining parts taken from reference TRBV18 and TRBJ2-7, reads NAGVMQNPRHLVRRRGQEARLRCSPMKGHSHVYWYRQLPEEGLKFMVYLQKENIIDESGMPKERFSAEFPKEGPSILRIQQVVRGDSAAYFCASSPPGSYEQYFGPGTRLTVT.